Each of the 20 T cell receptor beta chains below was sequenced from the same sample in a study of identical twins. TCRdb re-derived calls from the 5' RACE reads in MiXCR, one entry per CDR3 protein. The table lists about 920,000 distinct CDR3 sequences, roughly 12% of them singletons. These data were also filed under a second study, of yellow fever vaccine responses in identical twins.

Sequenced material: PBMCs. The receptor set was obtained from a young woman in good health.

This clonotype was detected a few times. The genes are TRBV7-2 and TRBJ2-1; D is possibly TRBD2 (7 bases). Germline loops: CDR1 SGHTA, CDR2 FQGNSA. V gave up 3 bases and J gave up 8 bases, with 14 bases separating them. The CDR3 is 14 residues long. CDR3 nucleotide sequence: TGTGCCAGCAGCTTTGGACGGGGGGCCCATGAGCAGTTCTTC. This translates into CASSFGRGAHEQFF.

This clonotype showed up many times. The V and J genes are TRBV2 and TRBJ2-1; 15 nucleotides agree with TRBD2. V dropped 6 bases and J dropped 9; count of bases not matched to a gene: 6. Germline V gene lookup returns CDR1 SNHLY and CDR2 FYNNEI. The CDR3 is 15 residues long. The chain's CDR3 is CASRMGLAGGIEQFF. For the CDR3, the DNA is TGTGCCAGCAGGATGGGACTAGCGGGAGGAATTGAGCAGTTCTTC.

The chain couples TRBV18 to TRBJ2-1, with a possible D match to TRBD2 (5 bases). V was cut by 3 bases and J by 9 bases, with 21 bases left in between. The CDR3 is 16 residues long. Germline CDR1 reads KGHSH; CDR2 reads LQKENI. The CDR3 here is CASSPGRGLRFGEQFF. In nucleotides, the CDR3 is TGTGCCAGCTCACCCGGACGGGGTTTACGGTTTGGTGAGCAGTTCTTC.

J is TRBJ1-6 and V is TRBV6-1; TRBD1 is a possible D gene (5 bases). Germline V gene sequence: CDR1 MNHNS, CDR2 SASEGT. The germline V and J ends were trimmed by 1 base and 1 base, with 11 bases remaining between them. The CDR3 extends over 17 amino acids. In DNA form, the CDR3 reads TGTGCCAGCAGTGAAGTTGGGGGAGCGTCCTATAATTCACCCCTCCACTTT. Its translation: CASSEVGGASYNSPLHF.

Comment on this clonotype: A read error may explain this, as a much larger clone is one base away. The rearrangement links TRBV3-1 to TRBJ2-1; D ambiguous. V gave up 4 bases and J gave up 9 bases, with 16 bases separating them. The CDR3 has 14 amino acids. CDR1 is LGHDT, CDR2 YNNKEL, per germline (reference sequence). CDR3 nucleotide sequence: TGTGCCAGCAGCCTCCACTCCGGAAAGTGTGAGCAGTTCTTC. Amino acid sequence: CASSLHSGKCEQFF.

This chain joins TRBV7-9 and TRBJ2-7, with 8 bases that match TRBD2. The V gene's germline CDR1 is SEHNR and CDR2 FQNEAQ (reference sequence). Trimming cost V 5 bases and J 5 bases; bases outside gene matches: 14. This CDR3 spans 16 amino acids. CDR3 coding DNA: TGTGCCAGCAGCCCCCTCGTAGGGGCGGGAGGACACGAGCAGTACTTC. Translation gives CASSPLVGAGGHEQYF.

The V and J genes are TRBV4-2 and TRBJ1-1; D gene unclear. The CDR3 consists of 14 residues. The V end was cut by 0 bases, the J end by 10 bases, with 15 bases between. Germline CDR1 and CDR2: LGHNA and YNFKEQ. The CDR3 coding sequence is TGTGCCAGCAGCCAAGATATGGCACGGTTTGGAGCTTTCTTT. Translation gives CASSQDMARFGAFF.

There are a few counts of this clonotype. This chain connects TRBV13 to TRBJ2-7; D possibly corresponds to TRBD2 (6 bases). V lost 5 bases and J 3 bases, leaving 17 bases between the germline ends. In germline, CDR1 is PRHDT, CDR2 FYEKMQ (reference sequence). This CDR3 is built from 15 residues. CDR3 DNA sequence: TGTGCCAGCAGCCCCCGGTTTAGCGGAGTCTACGAGCAGTACTTC. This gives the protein CASSPRFSGVYEQYF.

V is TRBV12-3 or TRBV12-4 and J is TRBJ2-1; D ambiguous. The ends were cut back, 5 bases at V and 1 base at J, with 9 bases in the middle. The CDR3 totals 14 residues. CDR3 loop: CASSVRISYNEQFF. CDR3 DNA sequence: TGTGCCAGCAGTGTCAGGATATCCTACAATGAGCAGTTCTTC.

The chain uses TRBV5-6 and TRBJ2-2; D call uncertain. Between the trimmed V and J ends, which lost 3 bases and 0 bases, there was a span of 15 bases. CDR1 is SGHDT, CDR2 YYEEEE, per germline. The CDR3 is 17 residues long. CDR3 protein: CASSSRTRNPNTGELFF. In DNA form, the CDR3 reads TGTGCCAGCAGCTCACGGACCCGCAACCCGAACACCGGGGAGCTGTTTTTT.

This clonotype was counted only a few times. The CDR3, as DNA: TGCGCCAGCAGCCATGATTATTCACCCCTCCACTTT. It yields the protein CASSHDYSPLHF. V is TRBV4-1 and J is TRBJ1-6, with D unclear. V was pared by 3 bases and J by 8 bases, with 5 bases between. This CDR3 contains 12 residues. Germline CDR1 is MGHRA and CDR2 is YSYEKL.

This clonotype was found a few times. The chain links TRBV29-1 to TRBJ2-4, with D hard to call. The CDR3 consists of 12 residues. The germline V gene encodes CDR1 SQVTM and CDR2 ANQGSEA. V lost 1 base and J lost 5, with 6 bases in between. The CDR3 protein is CSVEGGENIQYF. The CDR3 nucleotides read TGCAGCGTTGAAGGAGGCGAAAACATTCAGTACTTC.

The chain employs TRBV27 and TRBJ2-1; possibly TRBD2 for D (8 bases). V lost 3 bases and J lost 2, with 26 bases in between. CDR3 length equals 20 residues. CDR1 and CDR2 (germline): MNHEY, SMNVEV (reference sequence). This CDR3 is CASSFNGPAGVTGTYNEQFF. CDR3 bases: TGTGCCAGCAGTTTCAACGGACCAGCGGGGGTGACAGGGACCTACAATGAGCAGTTCTTC.

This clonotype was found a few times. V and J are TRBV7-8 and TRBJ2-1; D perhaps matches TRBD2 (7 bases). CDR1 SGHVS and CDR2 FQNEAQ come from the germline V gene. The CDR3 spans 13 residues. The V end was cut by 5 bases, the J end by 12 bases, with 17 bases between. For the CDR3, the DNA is TGTGCCAGCAGCCAAAGCGGGCGGGGGCCGCAGTTCTTC. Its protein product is CASSQSGRGPQFF.

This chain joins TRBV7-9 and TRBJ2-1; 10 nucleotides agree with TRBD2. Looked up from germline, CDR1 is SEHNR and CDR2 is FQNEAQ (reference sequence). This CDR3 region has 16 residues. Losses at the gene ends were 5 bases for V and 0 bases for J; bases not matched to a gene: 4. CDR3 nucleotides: TGTGCCAGCAGCGCAATAGCGGGGGGCTCCTACAATGAGCAGTTCTTC. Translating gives CASSAIAGGSYNEQFF.

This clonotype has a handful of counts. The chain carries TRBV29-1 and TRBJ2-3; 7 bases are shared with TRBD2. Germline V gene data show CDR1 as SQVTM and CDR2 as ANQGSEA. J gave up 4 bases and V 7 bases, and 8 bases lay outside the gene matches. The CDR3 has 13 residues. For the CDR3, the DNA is TGCAGCGCCGGGGGGACTTCCTCAGATACGCAGTATTTT. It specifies CSAGGTSSDTQYF.

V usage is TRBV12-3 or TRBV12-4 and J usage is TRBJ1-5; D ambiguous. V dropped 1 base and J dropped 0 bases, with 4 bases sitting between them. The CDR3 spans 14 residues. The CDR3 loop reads CASSLVYSNQPQHF. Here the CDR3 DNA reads TGTGCCAGCAGTTTAGTTTATAGCAATCAGCCCCAGCATTTT.

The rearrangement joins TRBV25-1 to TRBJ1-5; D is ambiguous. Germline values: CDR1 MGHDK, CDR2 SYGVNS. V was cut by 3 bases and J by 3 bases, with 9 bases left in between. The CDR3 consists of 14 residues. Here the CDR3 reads CASSDSGPNQPQHF. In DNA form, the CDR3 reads TGTGCCAGCAGTGATTCCGGGCCCAATCAGCCCCAGCATTTT.

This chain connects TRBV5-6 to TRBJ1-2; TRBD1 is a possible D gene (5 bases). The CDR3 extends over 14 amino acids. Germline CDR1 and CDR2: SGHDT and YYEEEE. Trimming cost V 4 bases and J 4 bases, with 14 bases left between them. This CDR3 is CASSTTVASYGYTF. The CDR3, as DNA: TGTGCCAGCAGCACGACAGTTGCGTCCTATGGCTACACCTTC.

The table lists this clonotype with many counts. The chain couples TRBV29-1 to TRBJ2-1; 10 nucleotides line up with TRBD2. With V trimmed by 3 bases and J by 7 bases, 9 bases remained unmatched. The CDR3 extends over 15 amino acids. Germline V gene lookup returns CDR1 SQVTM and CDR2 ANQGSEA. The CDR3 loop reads CSVDYPGLARNEQFF. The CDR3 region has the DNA TGCAGCGTTGACTACCCGGGACTAGCGAGAAATGAGCAGTTCTTC.